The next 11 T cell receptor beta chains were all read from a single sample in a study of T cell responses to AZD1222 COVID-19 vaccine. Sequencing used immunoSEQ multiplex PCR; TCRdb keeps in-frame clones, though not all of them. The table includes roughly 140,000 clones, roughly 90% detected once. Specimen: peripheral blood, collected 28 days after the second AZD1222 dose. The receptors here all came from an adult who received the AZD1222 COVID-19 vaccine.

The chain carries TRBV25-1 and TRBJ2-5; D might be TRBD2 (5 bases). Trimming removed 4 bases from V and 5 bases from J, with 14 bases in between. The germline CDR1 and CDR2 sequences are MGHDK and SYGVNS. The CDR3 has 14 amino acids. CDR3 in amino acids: CASSALGVGETQYF. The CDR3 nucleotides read TGTGCCAGCAGTGCCCTGGGAGTTGGGGAGACCCAGTACTTC.

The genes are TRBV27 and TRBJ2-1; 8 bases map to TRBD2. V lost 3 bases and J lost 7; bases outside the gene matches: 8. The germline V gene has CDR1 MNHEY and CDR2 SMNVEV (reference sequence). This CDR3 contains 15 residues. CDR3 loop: CASSLPGTRRNEQFF. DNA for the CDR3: TGTGCCAGCAGTTTGCCCGGGACTAGGCGTAATGAGCAGTTCTTC.

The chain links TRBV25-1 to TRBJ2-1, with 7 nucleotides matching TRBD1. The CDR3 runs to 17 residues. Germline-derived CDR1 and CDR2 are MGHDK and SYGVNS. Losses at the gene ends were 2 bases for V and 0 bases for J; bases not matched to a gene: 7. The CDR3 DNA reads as TGTGCCAGCAGTGAACGTAGAGGGGGCAGCTCCTACAATGAGCAGTTCTTC. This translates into CASSERRGGSSYNEQFF.

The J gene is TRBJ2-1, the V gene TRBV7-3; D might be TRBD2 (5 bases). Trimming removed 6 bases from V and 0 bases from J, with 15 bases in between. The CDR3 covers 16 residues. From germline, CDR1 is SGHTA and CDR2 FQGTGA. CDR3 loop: CASSSILAPSYNEQFF. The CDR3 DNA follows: TGTGCCAGCAGTTCAATTCTAGCCCCCTCCTACAATGAGCAGTTCTTC.

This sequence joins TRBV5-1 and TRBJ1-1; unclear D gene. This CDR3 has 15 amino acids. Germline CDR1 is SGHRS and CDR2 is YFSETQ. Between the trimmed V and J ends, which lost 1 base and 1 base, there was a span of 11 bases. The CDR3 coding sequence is TGCGCCAGCAGCTTGACGGCAGGCCCGAACACTGAAGCTTTCTTT. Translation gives CASSLTAGPNTEAFF.

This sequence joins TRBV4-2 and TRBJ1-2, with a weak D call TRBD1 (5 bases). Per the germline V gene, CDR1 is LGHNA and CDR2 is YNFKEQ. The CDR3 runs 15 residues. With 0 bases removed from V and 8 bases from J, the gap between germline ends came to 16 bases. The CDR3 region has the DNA TGTGCCAGCAGCCAAGATGGGGCCAGGGTGGGCGGCTACACCTTC. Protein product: CASSQDGARVGGYTF.

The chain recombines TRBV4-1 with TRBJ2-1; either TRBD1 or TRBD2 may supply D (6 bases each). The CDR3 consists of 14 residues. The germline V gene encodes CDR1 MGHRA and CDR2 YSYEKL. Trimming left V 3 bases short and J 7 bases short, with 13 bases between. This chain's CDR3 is CASSHLTGANEQFF. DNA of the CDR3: TGCGCCAGCAGCCATTTGACGGGGGCAAATGAGCAGTTCTTC.

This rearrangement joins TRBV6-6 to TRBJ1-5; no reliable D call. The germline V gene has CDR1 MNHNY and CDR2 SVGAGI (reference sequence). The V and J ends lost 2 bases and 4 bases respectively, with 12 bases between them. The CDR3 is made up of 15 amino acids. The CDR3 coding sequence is TGTGCCAGCAGTTACGGGTTGGAAGGGAATCAGCCCCAGCATTTT. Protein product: CASSYGLEGNQPQHF.

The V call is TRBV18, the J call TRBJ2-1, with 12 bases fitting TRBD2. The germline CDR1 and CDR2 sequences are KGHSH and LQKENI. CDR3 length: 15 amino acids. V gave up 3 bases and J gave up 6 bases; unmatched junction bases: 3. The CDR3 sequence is CASSPRTSGVNEQFF. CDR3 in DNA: TGTGCCAGCTCACCGAGGACTAGCGGGGTCAATGAGCAGTTCTTC.

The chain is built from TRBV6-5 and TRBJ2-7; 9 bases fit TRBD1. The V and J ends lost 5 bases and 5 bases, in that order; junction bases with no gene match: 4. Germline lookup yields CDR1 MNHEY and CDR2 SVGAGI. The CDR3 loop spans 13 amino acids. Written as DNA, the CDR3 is TGTGCCAGCAGTCGCCGGGACAGGGACGAGCAGTACTTC. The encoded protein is CASSRRDRDEQYF.

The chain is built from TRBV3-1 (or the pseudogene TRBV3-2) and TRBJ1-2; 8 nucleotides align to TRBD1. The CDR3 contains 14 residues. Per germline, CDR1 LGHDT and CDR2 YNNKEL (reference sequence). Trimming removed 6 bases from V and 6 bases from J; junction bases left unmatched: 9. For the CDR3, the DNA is TGTGCCAGCAGGCCGGACAGGGAGATCCATGGCTACACCTTC. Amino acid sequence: CASRPDREIHGYTF.